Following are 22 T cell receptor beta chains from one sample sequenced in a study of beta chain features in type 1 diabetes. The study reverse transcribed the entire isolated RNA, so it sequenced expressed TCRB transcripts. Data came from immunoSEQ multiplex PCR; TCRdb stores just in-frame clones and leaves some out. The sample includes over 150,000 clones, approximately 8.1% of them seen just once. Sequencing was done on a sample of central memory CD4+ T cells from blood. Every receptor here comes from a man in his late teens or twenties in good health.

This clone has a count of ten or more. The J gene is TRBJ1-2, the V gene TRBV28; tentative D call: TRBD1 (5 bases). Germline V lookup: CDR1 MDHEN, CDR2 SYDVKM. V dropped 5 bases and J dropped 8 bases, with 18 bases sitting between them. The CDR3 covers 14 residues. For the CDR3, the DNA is TGTGCCAGCAGTCGCGGGAGCAGGGAGTCCGGCTACACCTTC. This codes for CASSRGSRESGYTF.

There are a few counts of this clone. CDR3 nucleotides: TGTGCCAGTAGTCCGCGTCGTAACGCGGGATACAATGAGCAGTTCTTC. Translated, it gives CASSPRRNAGYNEQFF. This chain links TRBV19 with TRBJ2-1; D is possibly TRBD2 (6 bases). CDR3 size: 16 residues. Trimming stripped 5 bases from V and 4 bases from J, with 18 bases between. In germline, CDR1 is LNHDA, CDR2 SQIVND (reference sequence).

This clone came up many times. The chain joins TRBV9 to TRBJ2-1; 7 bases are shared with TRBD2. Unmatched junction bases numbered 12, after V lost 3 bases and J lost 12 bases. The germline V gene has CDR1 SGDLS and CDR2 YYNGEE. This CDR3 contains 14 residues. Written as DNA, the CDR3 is TGTGCCAGCAGCGCTGGGGGGGACCTTATCCGGCAGTTCTTC. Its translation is CASSAGGDLIRQFF.

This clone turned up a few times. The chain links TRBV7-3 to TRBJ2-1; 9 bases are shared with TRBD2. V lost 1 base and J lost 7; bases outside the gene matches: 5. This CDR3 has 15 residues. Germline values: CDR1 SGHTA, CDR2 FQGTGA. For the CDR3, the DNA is TGTGCCAGCAGCTTAATGACTAGCGGAGGGAATGAGCAGTTCTTC. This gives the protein CASSLMTSGGNEQFF. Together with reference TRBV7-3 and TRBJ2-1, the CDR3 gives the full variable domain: GAGVSQTPSNKVTEKGKYVELRCDPISGHTALYWYRQSLGQGPEFLIYFQGTGAADDSGLPNDRFFAVRPEGSVSTLKIQRTERGDSAVYLCASSLMTSGGNEQFFGPGTRLTVL.

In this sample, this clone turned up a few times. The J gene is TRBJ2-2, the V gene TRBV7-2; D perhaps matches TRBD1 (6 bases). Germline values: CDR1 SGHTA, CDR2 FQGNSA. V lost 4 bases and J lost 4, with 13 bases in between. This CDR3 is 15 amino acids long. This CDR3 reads CASSSNRGGTGELFF. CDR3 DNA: TGTGCCAGCAGCTCCAATAGAGGGGGCACCGGGGAGCTGTTTTTT.

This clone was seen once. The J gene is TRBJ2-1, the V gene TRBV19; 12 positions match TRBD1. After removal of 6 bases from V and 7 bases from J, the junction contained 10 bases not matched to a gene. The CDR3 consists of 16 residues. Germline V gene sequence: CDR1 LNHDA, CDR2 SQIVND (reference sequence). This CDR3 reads CASRQHGTGGGNEQFF. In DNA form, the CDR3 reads TGTGCCAGTAGGCAGCACGGGACAGGGGGCGGGAATGAGCAGTTCTTC.

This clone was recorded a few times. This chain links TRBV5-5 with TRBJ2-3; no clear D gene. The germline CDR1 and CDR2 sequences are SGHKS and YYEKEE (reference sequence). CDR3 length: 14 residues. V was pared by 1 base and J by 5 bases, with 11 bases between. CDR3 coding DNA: TGTGCCAGCAGCTTGTATGTCTCGGGAGATACGCAGTATTTT. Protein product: CASSLYVSGDTQYF.

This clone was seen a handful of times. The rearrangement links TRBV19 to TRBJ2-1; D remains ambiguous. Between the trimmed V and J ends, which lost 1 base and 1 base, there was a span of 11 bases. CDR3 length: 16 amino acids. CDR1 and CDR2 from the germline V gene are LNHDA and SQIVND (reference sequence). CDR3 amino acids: CASSIAGTRSYNEQFF. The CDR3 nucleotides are TGTGCCAGTAGTATAGCAGGCACCCGTTCCTACAATGAGCAGTTCTTC.

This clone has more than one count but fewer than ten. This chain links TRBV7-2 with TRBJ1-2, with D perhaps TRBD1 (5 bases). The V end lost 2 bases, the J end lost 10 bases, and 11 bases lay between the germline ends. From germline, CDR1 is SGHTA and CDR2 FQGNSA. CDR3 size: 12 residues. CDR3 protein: CASSLNGGYYTF. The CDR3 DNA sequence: TGTGCCAGCAGCTTAAACGGGGGGTACTACACCTTC.

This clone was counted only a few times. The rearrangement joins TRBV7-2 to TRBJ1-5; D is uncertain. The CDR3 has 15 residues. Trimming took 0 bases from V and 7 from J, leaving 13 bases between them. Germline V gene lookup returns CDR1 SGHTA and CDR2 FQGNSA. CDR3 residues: CASSLATRVEQPQHF. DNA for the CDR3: TGTGCCAGCAGCTTAGCTACGAGGGTTGAGCAGCCCCAGCATTTT. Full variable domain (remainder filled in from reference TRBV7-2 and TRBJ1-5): GAGVSQSPSNKVTEKGKDVELRCDPISGHTALYWYRQSLGQGLEFLIYFQGNSAPDKSGLPSDRFSAERTGGSVSTLTIQRTQQEDSAVYLCASSLATRVEQPQHFGDGTRLSIL.

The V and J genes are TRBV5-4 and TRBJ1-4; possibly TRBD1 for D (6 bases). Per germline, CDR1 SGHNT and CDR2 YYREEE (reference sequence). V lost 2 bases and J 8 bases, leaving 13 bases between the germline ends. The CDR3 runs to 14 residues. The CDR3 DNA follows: TGTGCCAGCAGCTTACAGGGCTTGAGGGAAAAACTGTTTTTT. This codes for CASSLQGLREKLFF.

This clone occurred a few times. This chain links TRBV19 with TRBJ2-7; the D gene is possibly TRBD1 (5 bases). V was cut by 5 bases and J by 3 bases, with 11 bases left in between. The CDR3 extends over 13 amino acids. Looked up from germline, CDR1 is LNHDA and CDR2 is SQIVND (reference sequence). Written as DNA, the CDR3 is TGTGCCAGTAGTTGGGGCAGGAACTACGAGCAGTACTTC. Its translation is CASSWGRNYEQYF. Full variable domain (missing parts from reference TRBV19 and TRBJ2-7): DGGITQSPKYLFRKEGQNVTLSCEQNLNHDAMYWYRQDPGQGLRLIYYSQIVNDFQKGDIAEGYSVSREKKESFPLTVTSAQKNPTAFYLCASSWGRNYEQYFGPGTRLTVT.

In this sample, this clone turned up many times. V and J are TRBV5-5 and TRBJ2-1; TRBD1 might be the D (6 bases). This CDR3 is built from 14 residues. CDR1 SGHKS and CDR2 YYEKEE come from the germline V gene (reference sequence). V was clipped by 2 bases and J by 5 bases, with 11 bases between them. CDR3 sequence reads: CASSLQGPNNEQFF. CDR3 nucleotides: TGTGCCAGCAGCTTACAGGGTCCCAACAATGAGCAGTTCTTC.

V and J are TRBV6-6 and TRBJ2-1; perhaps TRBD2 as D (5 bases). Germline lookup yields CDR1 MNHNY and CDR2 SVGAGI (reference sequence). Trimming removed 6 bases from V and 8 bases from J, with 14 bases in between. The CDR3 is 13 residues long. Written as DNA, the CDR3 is TGTGCCAGCAGCCGGGGAAAAACGGATGAGCAGTTCTTC. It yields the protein CASSRGKTDEQFF.

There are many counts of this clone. CDR3 loop: CASSPPRGENNEQFF. Written as DNA, the CDR3 is TGTGCCAGCTCACCACCAAGAGGTGAGAACAATGAGCAGTTCTTC. The chain links TRBV18 to TRBJ2-1, with D uncertain. CDR1 is KGHSH and CDR2 is LQKENI in the germline V gene. The CDR3 extends over 15 amino acids. The V end lost 0 bases, the J end lost 5 bases, and 11 bases lay between the germline ends.

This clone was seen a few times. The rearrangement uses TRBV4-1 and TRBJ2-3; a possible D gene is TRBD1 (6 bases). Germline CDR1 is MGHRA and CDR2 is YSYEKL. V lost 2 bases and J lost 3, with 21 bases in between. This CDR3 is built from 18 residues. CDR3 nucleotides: TGCGCCAGCAGCCAACGACTAACAGGGATAGGGAAGACAGATACGCAGTATTTT. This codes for CASSQRLTGIGKTDTQYF.

CDR3 bases: TGTGCCAGCAGCGCCAGGGTGAGGGGGGAGACCCAGTACTTC. Encoded protein: CASSARVRGETQYF. The chain links TRBV5-4 to TRBJ2-5; D perhaps matches TRBD1 (6 bases). The V gene's germline CDR1 is SGHNT and CDR2 YYREEE (reference sequence). Deletions cut 4 bases from V and 5 bases from J, with 15 bases between. CDR3 length: 14 residues.

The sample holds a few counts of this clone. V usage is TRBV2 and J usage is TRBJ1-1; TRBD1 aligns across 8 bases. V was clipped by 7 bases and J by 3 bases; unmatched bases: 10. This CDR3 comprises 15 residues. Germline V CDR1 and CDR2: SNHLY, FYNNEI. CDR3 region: CASNKPGGWDTEAFF. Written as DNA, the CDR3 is TGTGCCAGCAACAAACCAGGGGGCTGGGACACTGAAGCTTTCTTT.

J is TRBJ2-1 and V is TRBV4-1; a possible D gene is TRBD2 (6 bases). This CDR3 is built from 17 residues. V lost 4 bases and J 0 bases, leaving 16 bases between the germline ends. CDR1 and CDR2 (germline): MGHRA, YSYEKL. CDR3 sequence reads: CASSPSPVGSSYNEQFF. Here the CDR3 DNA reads TGCGCCAGCAGCCCTTCTCCTGTCGGGAGCTCCTACAATGAGCAGTTCTTC.

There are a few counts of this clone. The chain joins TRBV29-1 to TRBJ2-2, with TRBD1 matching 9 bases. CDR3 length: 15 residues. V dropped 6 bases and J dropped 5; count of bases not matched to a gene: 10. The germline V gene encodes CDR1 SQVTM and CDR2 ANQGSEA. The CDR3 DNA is TGCAGCGTCCTACAGGGGGCGCCCGGAACCGGGGAGCTGTTTTTT. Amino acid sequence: CSVLQGAPGTGELFF.

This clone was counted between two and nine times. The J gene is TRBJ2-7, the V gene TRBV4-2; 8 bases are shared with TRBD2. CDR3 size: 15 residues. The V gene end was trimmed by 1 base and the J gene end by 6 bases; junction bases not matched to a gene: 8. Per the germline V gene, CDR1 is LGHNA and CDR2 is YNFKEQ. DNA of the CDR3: TGTGCCAGCAGCCAAGTGCGAGCGGGAGTTGGCGAGCAGTACTTC. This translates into CASSQVRAGVGEQYF.

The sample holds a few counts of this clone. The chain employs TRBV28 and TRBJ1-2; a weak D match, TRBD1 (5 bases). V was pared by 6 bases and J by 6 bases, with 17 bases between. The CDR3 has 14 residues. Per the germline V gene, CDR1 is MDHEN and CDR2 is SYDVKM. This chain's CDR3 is CASSPADRVHGYTF. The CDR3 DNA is TGTGCCAGCAGCCCCGCCGACAGAGTACATGGCTACACCTTC.